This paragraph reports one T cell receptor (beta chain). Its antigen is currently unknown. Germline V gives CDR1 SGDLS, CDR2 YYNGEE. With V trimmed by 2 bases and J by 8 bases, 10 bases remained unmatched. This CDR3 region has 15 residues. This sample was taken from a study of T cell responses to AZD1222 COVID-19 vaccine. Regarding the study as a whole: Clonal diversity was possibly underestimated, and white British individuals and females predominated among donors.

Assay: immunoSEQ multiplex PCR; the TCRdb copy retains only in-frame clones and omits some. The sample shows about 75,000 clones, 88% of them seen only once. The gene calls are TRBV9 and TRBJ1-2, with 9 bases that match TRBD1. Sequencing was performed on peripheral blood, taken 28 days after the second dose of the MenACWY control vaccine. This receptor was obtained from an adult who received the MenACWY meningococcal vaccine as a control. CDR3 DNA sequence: TGTGCCAGCAGCGTGACAGGGGGACGGGCGGCAGGCTACACCTTC. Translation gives CASSVTGGRAAGYTF. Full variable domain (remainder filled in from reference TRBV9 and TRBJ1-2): DSGVTQTPKHLITATGQRVTLRCSPRSGDLSVYWYQQSLDQGLQFLIQYYNGEERAKGNILERFSAQQFPDLHSELNLSSLELGDSALYFCASSVTGGRAAGYTFGSGTRLTVV.